The 27 T cell receptor beta chains below come from one sample, sequenced in a study of relationships among human T cell subsets. TCR alpha and beta CDR3s were amplified from mRNA by semiquantitative ARM-PCR. Exponential amplification used communal superprimers after tagged nested gene-specific primers in ARM-PCR. From the multiplex PCR reads, TCRdb called clonotypes with MiXCR, one entry per CDR3 protein. The sample lists around 14,000 distinct CDR3 sequences; 62% were seen once. Sequencing was performed on total T cells sorted from blood. Source of these receptors: a man in his forties in good health.

The table lists this clonotype with a few counts. This sequence joins TRBV28 and TRBJ2-5, with D perhaps matching TRBD1 or TRBD2 (5 bases each). The V end lost 7 bases, the J end lost 4 bases, and 13 bases lay between the germline ends. Germline-derived CDR1 and CDR2 are MDHEN and SYDVKM. This CDR3 spans 13 amino acids. This CDR3 is CASTVPGLETQYF. Here the CDR3 DNA reads TGTGCCAGCACCGTGCCGGGGCTAGAGACCCAGTACTTC. Full variable domain (outside the CDR3, taken from reference TRBV28 and TRBJ2-5): DVKVTQSSRYLVKRTGEKVFLECVQDMDHENMFWYRQDPGLGLRLIYFSYDVKMKEKGDIPEGYSVSREKKERFSLILESASTNQTSMYLCASTVPGLETQYFGPGTRLLVL.

Note on this clonotype: Mismatch with germline at one junction end may stem from a read error. CDR3: CASSFGTAEPKF. DNA of the CDR3: TGTGCCAGCAGCTTTGGTACAGCTGAGCCAAAATTT. This chain uses TRBV11-3 with TRBJ1-1; D unresolved. Per the germline V gene, CDR1 is SGHNT and CDR2 is YENEEA. The CDR3 spans 12 residues.

This clonotype has a single count. The genes are TRBV11-2 and TRBJ2-4; D remains ambiguous. The CDR3 sequence is 13 residues long. Germline assignment: CDR1 SGHAT and CDR2 FQNNGV. Trimming took 1 base from V and 4 from J, leaving 5 bases between them. This CDR3 is CASSLAGKNIQYF. Written as DNA, the CDR3 is TGTGCCAGCAGCTTAGCTGGGAAAAACATTCAGTACTTC.

The chain combines TRBV6-1 with TRBJ2-5, with D tentatively TRBD1 or TRBD2 (6 bases each). Trimming cost V 6 bases and J 5 bases, with 19 bases left between them. Germline CDR1 MNHNS, CDR2 SASEGT. The CDR3 contains 15 residues. DNA for the CDR3: TGTGCCAGCAGCAAAAGGGGAAGGGGGGTTGAGACCCAGTACTTC. Translating gives CASSKRGRGVETQYF.

This clonotype was picked up a small number of times. This sequence joins TRBV5-1 and TRBJ2-1; 7 bases fit TRBD2. Germline CDR1 SGHRS, CDR2 YFSETQ. The V segment lost 0 bases and the J segment 6 bases; nucleotides outside the gene matches: 0. This CDR3 is 13 amino acids long. CDR3 sequence (DNA): TGCGCCAGCAGCTTGGGGACTAGCAATGAGCAGTTCTTC. It yields the protein CASSLGTSNEQFF.

The chain employs TRBV6-5 and TRBJ2-1, with 7 bases that match TRBD1. V trimming: 4 bases; J trimming: 7 bases; junction bases outside the gene matches: 13. The CDR3 is 16 amino acids. CDR1 is MNHEY, CDR2 SVGAGI, per germline. CDR3 sequence reads: CASSSVKGAYNNEQFF. The DNA of the CDR3 is TGTGCCAGCAGTTCCGTCAAGGGGGCCTATAATAATGAGCAGTTCTTC.

This clonotype was seen a handful of times. The chain has TRBV19 and TRBJ2-7, with D unclear. The germline V gene encodes CDR1 LNHDA and CDR2 SQIVND (reference sequence). The CDR3 is 10 residues long. V was shortened by 7 bases and J by 5 bases, with 6 bases between the two germline ends. CDR3 protein: CASTAHEQYF. Here the CDR3 DNA reads TGTGCCAGTACAGCCCACGAGCAGTACTTC.

The chain links TRBV20-1 to TRBJ2-7, with 7 bases identical to TRBD1. V trimming: 6 bases; J trimming: 4 bases; junction bases outside the gene matches: 9. The germline gives CDR1 DFQATT, CDR2 SNEGSKA (reference sequence). The CDR3 extends over 13 amino acids. The CDR3 region is CSAPGTAIYEQYF. CDR3 DNA: TGCAGTGCCCCCGGGACAGCTATTTACGAGCAGTACTTC.

The chain couples TRBV28 to TRBJ1-5, with no clear D. The CDR3 is made up of 16 amino acids. Trimming removed 5 bases from V and 0 bases from J, with 14 bases in between. Looked up from germline, CDR1 is MDHEN and CDR2 is SYDVKM. CDR3 residues: CASSSRLRGSNQPQHF. As DNA, the CDR3 is TGTGCCAGCAGTAGTAGACTCCGCGGTAGCAATCAGCCCCAGCATTTT.

This clonotype counts as medium-sized. V usage is TRBV30 and J usage is TRBJ2-1; 10 positions agree with TRBD1. The CDR3 runs to 13 residues. The trim removed 7 bases at V and 5 bases at J, leaving 5 bases unmatched. Germline V gene data show CDR1 as GTSNPN and CDR2 as SVGIG (reference sequence). The CDR3 loop is CASGGTGDNEQFF. The CDR3 region has the DNA TGTGCCTCCGGTGGGACAGGGGACAATGAGCAGTTCTTC.

This sequence joins TRBV28 and TRBJ1-1; tentatively, D is TRBD1 (6 bases). This CDR3 has 13 residues. Per the germline V gene, CDR1 is MDHEN and CDR2 is SYDVKM. Trimming pared 6 bases from V and 4 bases from J, leaving 12 bases between. The CDR3 sequence: CASRPGVSTEAFF. In nucleotides, the CDR3 is TGTGCCAGCAGGCCAGGGGTGAGCACTGAAGCTTTCTTT.

This clonotype was detected a few times. The chain joins TRBV20-1 to TRBJ2-1; D unclear. Germline V lookup: CDR1 DFQATT, CDR2 SNEGSKA (reference sequence). This CDR3 is built from 15 residues. V was shortened by 4 bases and J by 4 bases, with 17 bases between the two germline ends. CDR3 sequence: CSANSAYGLYNEQFF. CDR3 sequence (DNA): TGCAGTGCTAATTCAGCGTACGGCCTATACAATGAGCAGTTCTTC.

This clonotype was counted a single time. The rearrangement joins TRBV11-1 to TRBJ2-5; TRBD2 matches 8 bases. This CDR3 has 15 amino acids. V lost 4 bases to trimming and J lost 4 bases; unmatched junction nucleotides: 8. The germline CDR1 and CDR2 sequences are SGHAT and FQDESV (reference sequence). CDR3 in DNA: TGTGCCAGCAGCTCCCGACGGGGGGGTCGAGAGACCCAGTACTTC. Translated: CASSSRRGGRETQYF. Full variable domain (missing parts from reference TRBV11-1 and TRBJ2-5): EAEVAQSPRYKITEKSQAVAFWCDPISGHATLYWYRQILGQGPELLVQFQDESVVDDSQLPKDRFSAERLKGVDSTLKIQPAELGDSAMYLCASSSRRGGRETQYFGPGTRLLVL.

The genes are TRBV12-3 or TRBV12-4 and TRBJ2-1; 9 bases match TRBD2. This CDR3 contains 14 residues. V trimming: 6 bases; J trimming: 6 bases; junction bases outside the gene matches: 6. The CDR3: CASSSGTSRNEQFF. CDR3 nucleotides: TGTGCCAGCAGCTCCGGGACTAGCCGCAATGAGCAGTTCTTC.

The CDR3 DNA reads TGTGCCACCAGTGAAGGCAGCACAGATACGCAGTATTTT. Protein product: CATSEGSTDTQYF. The V and J genes are TRBV24-1 and TRBJ2-3; D not certain. V was trimmed by 4 bases and J by 0 bases, leaving 4 bases between them. Looked up from germline, CDR1 is KGHDR and CDR2 is SFDVKD. CDR3 length: 13 amino acids.

V is TRBV19 and J is TRBJ1-5; TRBD1 aligns across 7 bases. V lost 4 bases and J lost 4; bases outside the gene matches: 4. The germline V gene encodes CDR1 LNHDA and CDR2 SQIVND (reference sequence). This CDR3 has 14 residues. The CDR3 here is CASSSNRGNQPQHF. Written as DNA, the CDR3 is TGTGCCAGTAGTAGCAACAGGGGAAATCAGCCCCAGCATTTT.

The chain employs TRBV27 and TRBJ2-7, with 7 bases that match TRBD1. Germline CDR1 MNHEY, CDR2 SMNVEV (reference sequence). V dropped 6 bases and J dropped 4; count of bases not matched to a gene: 15. The CDR3 is 16 residues long. CDR3 residues: CASSNDRARRAYEQYF. CDR3 coding DNA: TGTGCCAGCAGCAACGACAGGGCCCGCAGGGCATACGAGCAGTACTTC.

The chain carries TRBV11-2 and TRBJ2-7, with D perhaps TRBD1 (6 bases). CDR3 length equals 13 residues. Germline CDR1 is SGHAT and CDR2 is FQNNGV. The ends were cut back, 3 bases at V and 1 base at J, with 7 bases in the middle. The CDR3 region is CASSFGQSYEQYF. For the CDR3, the DNA is TGTGCCAGCAGCTTCGGACAGTCCTACGAGCAGTACTTC.

The rearrangement uses TRBV14 and TRBJ2-7; 10 bases are a match to TRBD2. V was pared by 0 bases and J by 3 bases, with 2 bases of the junction left unmatched. Germline CDR1 reads SGHDN; CDR2 reads FVKESK. This CDR3 is built from 15 residues. Here the CDR3 reads CASSQESSGGYEQYF. CDR3 nucleotide sequence: TGTGCCAGCAGCCAAGAGTCTAGCGGGGGCTACGAGCAGTACTTC.

This chain joins TRBV12-3 or TRBV12-4 and TRBJ2-5; D possibly matches TRBD1 or TRBD2 (5 bases each). The CDR3 length is 14 residues. V shed 5 bases and J shed 3 bases, with 13 bases lying between them. The CDR3 DNA is TGTGCCAGCAGTCCTGTGGGACGGAAAGAGACCCAGTACTTC. This gives the protein CASSPVGRKETQYF.

CDR3 residues: CASSLAGTGGTDTQYF. Here the CDR3 DNA reads TGTGCCAGCAGTTTGGCCGGGACAGGGGGGACAGATACGCAGTATTTT. This rearrangement joins TRBV28 to TRBJ2-3, with 11 bases identical to TRBD1. The CDR3 totals 16 residues. Trimming removed 3 bases from V and 3 bases from J; junction bases left unmatched: 5. Germline-derived CDR1 and CDR2 are MDHEN and SYDVKM.

The genes are TRBV28 and TRBJ1-1; possibly TRBD1 for D (6 bases). V shed 6 bases and J shed 8 bases, with 22 bases lying between them. Germline CDR1 reads MDHEN; CDR2 reads SYDVKM. There are 15 residues in the CDR3. Here the CDR3 reads CASSRTRGVAREAFF. The CDR3, as DNA: TGTGCCAGCAGCCGGACGAGGGGGGTAGCTCGGGAAGCTTTCTTT. Complete variable domain (other parts from reference TRBV28 and TRBJ1-1): DVKVTQSSRYLVKRTGEKVFLECVQDMDHENMFWYRQDPGLGLRLIYFSYDVKMKEKGDIPEGYSVSREKKERFSLILESASTNQTSMYLCASSRTRGVAREAFFGQGTRLTVV.

CDR3 protein: CASSDGVYGYTF. CDR3 nucleotide sequence: TGCGCCAGCAGTGACGGAGTCTATGGCTACACCTTC. The chain joins TRBV10-1 to TRBJ1-2; D remains ambiguous. The CDR3 consists of 12 residues. Germline-derived CDR1 and CDR2 are WNHNN and SYGVQD (reference sequence). V lost 3 bases and J 4 bases, leaving 6 bases between the germline ends.

J is TRBJ1-1 and V is TRBV5-4, with D uncertain. Looked up from germline, CDR1 is SGHNT and CDR2 is YYREEE (reference sequence). The CDR3 runs 11 residues. V was shortened by 6 bases and J by 1 base, with 4 bases between the two germline ends. DNA of the CDR3: TGTGCCAGCACCGGGAACACTGAAGCTTTCTTT. Protein sequence: CASTGNTEAFF.

The CDR3 loop is CASSRRTGPNDEQYF. The CDR3 DNA is TGTGCCAGCAGCCGTCGTACAGGGCCTAATGACGAGCAGTACTTC. V usage is TRBV11-3 and J usage is TRBJ2-7, with TRBD1 as a possible D gene (6 bases). Trimming cost V 5 bases and J 5 bases, with 19 bases left between them. This CDR3 spans 15 amino acids. Germline-derived CDR1 and CDR2 are SGHNT and YENEEA. Together with reference TRBV11-3 and TRBJ2-7, the CDR3 gives the full variable domain: EAGVVQSPRYKIIEKKQPVAFWCNPISGHNTLYWYLQNLGQGPELLIRYENEEAVDDSQLPKDRFSAERLKGVDSTLKIQPAELGDSAVYLCASSRRTGPNDEQYFGPGTRLTVT.

Comment on this clonotype: Mismatch with germline at one junction end may stem from a read error. V is TRBV11-2 and J is TRBJ2-7; unclear D gene. Germline V gives CDR1 SGHAT, CDR2 FQNNGV. CDR3 length equals 14 residues. CDR3 protein: CASSQDFSSYEQYF. CDR3 coding DNA: TGCGCCAGCAGCCAAGACTTTAGCTCCTACGAGCAGTACTTC.

The chain is built from TRBV28 and TRBJ2-3; 9 positions match TRBD1. Germline CDR1 MDHEN, CDR2 SYDVKM. The CDR3 spans 16 residues. The ends lost 9 bases at V and 4 bases at J; junction bases unmatched: 14. The CDR3 nucleotides read TGTGCCAGTACGAGCGTGGGACAGGGAGGGGCAGATACGCAGTATTTT. Translation: CASTSVGQGGADTQYF.